Here is one T cell receptor beta chain with its context. No antigen is known for it. The V segment lost 0 bases and the J segment 5 bases; nucleotides outside the gene matches: 2. Germline CDR1 PRHDT, CDR2 FYEKMQ (reference sequence). This CDR3 has 14 amino acids. These data are taken from a study of CD8 T cells in ankylosing spondylitis. Study-level results: There were earlier reports of some motif variants in reactive arthritis synovial fluid and blood. About 8 highly homologous variants made up a TCR beta motif, and this motif appeared characteristic of ankylosing spondylitis blood.

Libraries for TCR beta were made by quantitative 5'-RACE with molecular barcodes. One entry per CDR3 protein results from TCRdb running MiXCR on the 5' RACE reads. This sample carries roughly 160,000 distinct CDR3 sequences, around a tenth of them seen once, and the ten largest clones take about 14%. The sequenced sample consisted of blood, either unsorted or a sorted T cell fraction (not recorded which). The chain links TRBV13 to TRBJ2-5; TRBD1 matches 8 bases. The clonotype originates from a female donor with ankylosing spondylitis or in good health (not recorded which). CDR3 nucleotides: TGTGCCAGCAGCTTAGGCAGGGGGCGGGAGACCCAGTACTTC. It encodes CASSLGRGRETQYF.